This is a list of T cell receptor beta chains from one sample in a study of T cells after somatic rescue of genetic block. Some clones are missing from TCRdb's copy, which holds only in-frame ones; the method was immunoSEQ multiplex PCR. Here the sample spans 55,000 to 75,000 clones, under 95% being singletons. The sequenced sample was peripheral blood mononuclear cells (PBMCs). The receptors come from a man aged 35-49 years. CDR3s include the opening cysteine and the closing phenylalanine or tryptophan. The D gene is left open where the match is weak. Size tells how often a clone was seen (once, few, many) or the class of an expanded clone, and some rows leave it out.

J	D	V	size	CDR3	DNA
TRBJ1-2	-	TRBV7-2	-	CASSSPFRAGKALGYTF	TGTGCCAGCAGCTCCCCATTTCGGGCAGGGAAGGCCCTGGGCTACACCTTC
TRBJ2-7	-	TRBV10-2	-	CASSESSWNTYEQYF	TGCGCCAGCAGTGAGTCGAGCTGGAACACCTACGAGCAGTACTTC
TRBJ1-4	TRBD1	TRBV6-1	few	CASYEPGQRPLF	TGTGCCAGCTACGAGCCGGGACAGAGGCCTCTTTTT
TRBJ1-4	-	TRBV7-9	-	CASSLTHATNEKLFF	TGTGCCAGCAGCTTAACACATGCAACTAATGAAAAACTGTTTTTT
TRBJ2-5	TRBD2	TRBV18	-	CASSPRTSGSQTQYF	TGTGCCAGCTCACCCAGGACTAGCGGGAGCCAGACCCAGTACTTC
TRBJ2-1	-	TRBV4-3	-	CASSQDPLTKSYEQFF	TGCGCCAGCAGCCAAGATCCCCTGACAAAGTCCTATGAGCAGTTCTTC
TRBJ1-5	-	TRBV27	few	CASRAFNQPQHF	TGTGCCAGCAGGGCCTTCAATCAGCCCCAGCATTTT
TRBJ2-7	-	TRBV28	-	CASTSAGNSYEQYF	TGTGCCAGCACTTCGGCGGGGAACTCCTACGAGCAGTACTTC
TRBJ1-2	-	TRBV10-3	-	CASHGQTENYGYTF	TGTGCCAGCCACGGACAGACTGAAAACTATGGCTACACCTTC
TRBJ2-7	TRBD1	TRBV7-2	-	CASSPTGGLYEQYF	TGTGCCAGCAGCCCGACAGGGGGCCTGTACGAGCAGTACTTC
TRBJ2-6	TRBD1	TRBV30	-	CAWSVGGAFSGANVLTF	TGTGCCTGGAGTGTAGGGGGCGCATTCTCTGGGGCCAACGTCCTGACTTTC
TRBJ1-1	TRBD1	TRBV19	-	CASSQGAVVGTEAFF	TGTGCCAGTAGCCAGGGGGCGGTTGTTGGCACTGAAGCTTTCTTT
TRBJ1-4	-	TRBV21-1	-	CASSKEWDRTNEKLFF	TGTGCCAGCAGCAAAGAATGGGACAGAACTAATGAAAAACTGTTTTTT
TRBJ2-3	-	TRBV18	-	CASSPPSSRGVSDTQYF	TGTGCCAGCTCACCACCGAGCTCCAGGGGTGTATCAGATACGCAGTATTTT
TRBJ2-7	-	TRBV6-6	once	CASSDGTNYEQYF	TGTGCCAGCAGTGACGGGACAAACTACGAGCAGTACTTC
TRBJ1-3	TRBD1	TRBV5-1	-	CASSWTGISGNTIYF	TGCGCCAGCAGCTGGACAGGGATCTCTGGAAACACCATATATTTT
TRBJ2-7	-	TRBV6-5	-	CASSYSPREFAEQYF	TGTGCCAGCAGTTACTCCCCCAGGGAGTTCGCCGAGCAGTACTTC
TRBJ2-7	-	TRBV5-4	-	CASSLGFTEEQYF	TGTGCCAGCAGCTTGGGATTCACAGAAGAGCAGTACTTC
TRBJ2-1	TRBD2	TRBV5-1	-	CASSPSGNSYNEQFF	TGCGCCAGCAGTCCTAGCGGGAACTCCTACAATGAGCAGTTCTTC